This T cell receptor (beta chain) is drawn from a study of T cells in women clearing cervical HPV infection. Study in general: Women with histologically confirmed HPV16-related CIN3 or worse, 2 with invasive cancer, served as cases.

General study results and limits: Cases and controls were distinguished at AUC about 0.86 by richness and V genes.

Remarks on this clone: Its antigen is still unknown. Read coverage stops 3 residues before the CDR3 terminus; the germline J gene supplies the remainder.

The CDR3 covers 10 residues. Germline-derived CDR1 and CDR2 are SNHLY and FYNNEI. Trimming stripped 8 bases from V and 4 bases from J, with 5 bases between. Sequencing used immunoSEQ multiplex PCR; TCRdb keeps in-frame clones, though not all of them. This sample lists around 31,000 clones; its ten largest clones have 4.2%. This sequence originates from a woman aged 18-70 years with a cervical HPV16 infection that either progressed to CIN3+ or cleared (not recorded which). Material: blood buffy coat. This rearrangement joins TRBV2 to TRBJ1-2, with no clear D. CDR3 bases read: TGTGCCAGCCAACTCTATGGC. Protein: CASQLYG. The CDR3 as a whole reads CASQLYGYTF.